This T cell receptor beta chain comes out of a study of blood T cells in healthy people across ages. This clonotype occurred many times. Its matching antigen is unknown. Germline V gene sequence: CDR1 DFQATT, CDR2 SNEGSKA (reference sequence). Germline trimming cut 6 bases from V and 2 bases from J; bases unmatched to any gene: 6. This CDR3 has 14 amino acids. Study-level results: Diversity of TCR beta per million T cells declined in a roughly linear way with age. What prevented conclusive comparison of naive and antigen-experienced cells was that PBMCs were unsorted.

Next came a second PCR, run for about 6 to 12 cycles, which used a sample-barcoded 5' primer along with a J-beta primer mix. Each single sample gave us at least 2.5 million CDR3-containing paired-end reads. TCRdb recomputed calls from the 5' RACE reads with MiXCR, one row per CDR3 protein. The sample lists approximately 780,000 distinct CDR3 sequences, about 26% occurring once. These same data were also listed under a study on T cells of mothers and their children. This second study says: Random nucleotides (2-4) and sample barcodes were added by the M1S primer used in the second PCR.

The rearrangement uses TRBV20-1 and TRBJ2-5, with 10 nucleotides matching TRBD1. The receptor was isolated from a boy aged 10-17 years in good health. The specimen was blood. CDR3 bases: TGCAGTGCCCGGACAGGGGGAAGGCAAGAGACCCAGTACTTC. This codes for CSARTGGRQETQYF.